Sequencing of this T cell receptor beta chain was carried out in a study of T cell repertoires in cytomegalovirus infection. Study-wide points: Clonotypes of TCR beta that were HLA-C-restricted and CMV-specific dominated the ex vivo response.

This clonotype has at least ten counts. The antigen is undetermined. TCRdb itself ran the reads through MiXCR, one entry per CDR3 protein. Of 200,000 to 300,000 distinct CDR3 sequences in the sample, 9.1% were seen once. The V end was cut by 3 bases, the J end by 3 bases, with 11 bases between. The CDR3 consists of 14 residues. This sequence was found in a human donor in good health (CMV status not recorded). Some clones in this sample may be carry-over from other donors' samples. This chain links TRBV12-3 or TRBV12-4 with TRBJ1-2, with D possibly matching TRBD1 (6 bases). The sample comprised PBMCs. The chain's CDR3 is CASSFYGGDYGYTF. CDR3 coding DNA: TGTGCCAGCAGTTTCTACGGGGGCGACTATGGCTACACCTTC.